Reported below is one TCR beta chain. Its antigen is undetermined. V was clipped by 3 bases and J by 0 bases; unmatched bases: 3. CDR3 size: 15 residues. Germline V gene data show CDR1 as SGDLS and CDR2 as YYNGEE. The sample is drawn from a study of cytomegalovirus exposure and HLA in healthy donors. 60 Vbeta and 13 Jbeta primers were used in PCR. The repertoire was sequenced with immunoSEQ multiplex PCR; TCRdb's copy has only in-frame clones and lacks some. Of around 180,000 clones listed, more than 70% were seen once; the top ten hold about 1.6%. General study findings and limits: Reported findings show TCR beta sequences accurately forecast HLA-A and HLA-B alleles in most subjects.

The clonotype originates from a girl between 10 and 17 years old in good health and CMV-seronegative. The chain is built from TRBV9 and TRBJ2-1, with 7 bases aligning to TRBD1. Sample: PBMCs. The CDR3 loop reads CASSARDSSYNEQFF. The CDR3 DNA is TGTGCCAGCAGCGCTCGGGACAGCTCCTACAATGAGCAGTTCTTC. The variable domain in full, completed from reference TRBV9 and TRBJ2-1, reads DSGVTQTPKHLITATGQRVTLRCSPRSGDLSVYWYQQSLDQGLQFLIQYYNGEERAKGNILERFSAQQFPDLHSELNLSSLELGDSALYFCASSARDSSYNEQFFGPGTRLTVL.